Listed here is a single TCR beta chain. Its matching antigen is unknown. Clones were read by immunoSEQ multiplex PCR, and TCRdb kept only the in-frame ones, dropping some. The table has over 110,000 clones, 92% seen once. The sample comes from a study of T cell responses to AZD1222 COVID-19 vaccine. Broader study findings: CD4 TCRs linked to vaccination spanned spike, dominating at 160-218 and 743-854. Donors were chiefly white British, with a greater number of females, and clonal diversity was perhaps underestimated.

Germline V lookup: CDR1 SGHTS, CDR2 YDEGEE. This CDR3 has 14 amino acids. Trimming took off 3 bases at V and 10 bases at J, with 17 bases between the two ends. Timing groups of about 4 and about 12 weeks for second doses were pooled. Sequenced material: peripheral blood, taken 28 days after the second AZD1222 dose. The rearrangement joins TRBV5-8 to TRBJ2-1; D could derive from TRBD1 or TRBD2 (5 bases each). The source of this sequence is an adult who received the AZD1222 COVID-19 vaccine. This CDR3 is CASSSWTGQGEQFF. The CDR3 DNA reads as TGTGCCAGCAGCTCCTGGACTGGACAAGGGGAGCAGTTCTTC.